This T cell receptor (beta chain) emerged from a study of response to subunit inactivated influenza vaccine. Germline V CDR1 and CDR2: LGHNA, YSLEER. The CDR3 covers 14 residues. V was clipped by 0 bases and J by 7 bases; unmatched bases: 6. As regards this clonotype: Its antigen is unknown.

Study-level findings and limits: Authors suggested each seasonal flu vaccination may recruit only limited numbers of new T cells.

MiXCR, run by TCRdb on the RT-PCR reads, gives a single entry per CDR3 protein. This sample has about 520,000 distinct CDR3 sequences, with 7.2% found just once. The sample consisted of PBMCs from blood, taken about 24 months after vaccination. The chain uses TRBV4-3 and TRBJ2-7; 7 bases are a match to TRBD2. The TCR sequence derives from a man aged 50-75 years who received an inactivated influenza vaccine. CDR3 bases: TGCGCCAGCAGCCAAGAGTGGGAGGGATTGGAGCAGTACTTC. Translated, it gives CASSQEWEGLEQYF.